This T cell receptor beta chain came from a study of patients and donors after allogeneic stem cell transplantation. Germline lookup yields CDR1 DFQATT and CDR2 SNEGSKA (reference sequence). The CDR3 spans 14 residues. Ten or more counts support this clonotype. Each CDR3 protein gets one entry after TCRdb re-called the RT-PCR reads with MiXCR. In the table there are 70,000 to 95,000 distinct CDR3 sequences, around 5% of which are singletons. The V gene is TRBV20-1, the J gene TRBJ1-1, with D possibly TRBD1 on 6 matching bases. The sample was blood, either unsorted or a sorted T cell fraction (not recorded which). The sequence was obtained from a human donor who was either an allogeneic HSCT recipient or a stem cell or donor lymphocyte infusion donor (not recorded which). It is not recorded whose cells these are; they may come from a transplant donor. The CDR3 reads CRVVFARGTAEAFF. CDR3 nucleotide sequence: TGCAGAGTCGTCTTCGCCAGGGGTACCGCTGAAGCTTTCTTT.